The entry below gives a single T cell receptor (beta chain) sequence along with its context. The table came from immunoSEQ multiplex PCR; TCRdb's copy has only in-frame clones and leaves some out. Among around 68,000 clones listed, approximately 86% were seen once. Trimming cost V 0 bases and J 6 bases; bases outside gene matches: 5. The CDR3 extends over 15 amino acids. In germline, CDR1 is SGHTS, CDR2 YDEGEE. The data belong to a study of control samples from healthy donors and cancer patients. This sequence originates from a man aged 55 to 69 in good health. Sequencing input: blood. The chain uses TRBV5-8 and TRBJ1-5, with 8 bases fitting TRBD1. In nucleotides, the CDR3 is TGTGCCAGCAGCTTGGGGACAGGGACGGGTCAGCCCCAGCATTTT. It codes for CASSLGTGTGQPQHF.